These 19 T cell receptor beta chains were all obtained from the same sample, sequenced in a study of regulatory T cells in long-lasting Graves disease. Sequencing libraries for TCR beta were prepared with iRepertoire HTBI primers and Arm-PCR of CDR3 regions. TCRdb analysed the multiplex PCR reads with MiXCR anew, one entry per CDR3 protein. The sample carries approximately 470,000 distinct CDR3 sequences, around 15% recorded once. Time point indicated: newly diagnosed GD, antithyroid drugs for less than 3 months. From PBMCs, RNA was extracted and then used to make the TCR library. These data were also filed under a second study, of T cells in Graves' hyperthyroidism and ophthalmopathy.

The material sequenced was peripheral blood mononuclear cells (PBMCs), taken at new diagnosis, from a patient treated with antithyroid drugs. Receptors were obtained from a man aged 35 to 55 with Graves disease.

V is TRBV7-9 and J is TRBJ1-3, with a tentative D call TRBD1 (6 bases). V was shortened by 0 bases and J by 4 bases, with 10 bases between the two germline ends. The CDR3 sequence is 15 residues long. Germline V gene lookup returns CDR1 SEHNR and CDR2 FQNEAQ (reference sequence). CDR3 sequence: CASSLASGAGNTIYF. The DNA for the CDR3 is TGTGCCAGCAGCTTAGCGTCGGGGGCAGGAAACACCATATATTTT.

This clonotype was seen a handful of times. The chain is built from TRBV10-3 and TRBJ2-7; 7 bases are a match to TRBD2. Trimming cost V 5 bases and J 5 bases; bases outside gene matches: 3. The CDR3 covers 12 residues. CDR1 is ENHRY and CDR2 is SYGVKD in the germline V gene. The chain's CDR3 is CAISWGGDEQYF. For the CDR3, the DNA is TGTGCCATCAGTTGGGGAGGGGACGAGCAGTACTTC.

The chain joins TRBV2 to TRBJ2-1, with 10 bases aligning to TRBD2. Germline V gives CDR1 SNHLY, CDR2 FYNNEI. After removal of 6 bases from V and 8 bases from J, the junction contained 10 bases not matched to a gene. The CDR3 totals 15 residues. The CDR3 loop is CASRSASGSIDEQFF. Written as DNA, the CDR3 is TGTGCCAGCAGGTCGGCTAGCGGGAGTATCGATGAGCAGTTCTTC.

V and J are TRBV28 and TRBJ2-7; D gene ambiguous. Germline V gene data show CDR1 as MDHEN and CDR2 as SYDVKM. The CDR3 is made up of 16 amino acids. V gave up 3 bases and J gave up 3 bases, with 18 bases separating them. The CDR3 spells CASSLGPLTTGYEQYF. Written as DNA, the CDR3 is TGTGCCAGCAGTTTGGGCCCCCTAACAACGGGCTACGAGCAGTACTTC.

In its sample, this clonotype was seen a few times. V usage is TRBV24-1 and J usage is TRBJ1-1, with a possible D match to TRBD1 (6 bases). The CDR3 is made up of 14 amino acids. The germline V and J ends were trimmed by 9 bases and 3 bases, with 16 bases remaining between them. Per the germline V gene, CDR1 is KGHDR and CDR2 is SFDVKD. The CDR3, as DNA: TGTGCCACCCAAGCAGGGGACACCGACACTGAAGCTTTCTTT. It yields the protein CATQAGDTDTEAFF.

The genes are TRBV5-1 and TRBJ1-1; TRBD1 aligns across 9 bases. This CDR3 contains 16 residues. J was trimmed by 0 bases and V by 4 bases; bases with no gene match: 7. Looked up from germline, CDR1 is SGHRS and CDR2 is YFSETQ. The CDR3 coding sequence is TGCGCCAGCAGCGTAGGACAGGGGCAGATGAACACTGAAGCTTTCTTT. Protein sequence: CASSVGQGQMNTEAFF. The full variable domain, its missing parts supplied by reference TRBV5-1 and TRBJ1-1, is KAGVTQTPRYLIKTRGQQVTLSCSPISGHRSVSWYQQTPGQGLQFLFEYFSETQRNKGNFPGRFSGRQFSNSRSEMNVSTLELGDSALYLCASSVGQGQMNTEAFFGQGTRLTVV.

This clonotype was seen ten or more times. The V and J genes are TRBV15 and TRBJ2-5, with 8 bases lining up with TRBD1. V trimming: 1 base; J trimming: 5 bases; junction bases outside the gene matches: 6. The CDR3 is 15 residues long. CDR1 and CDR2 (germline): LNHNV, YYDKDF (reference sequence). The CDR3 DNA is TGTGCCACCAGCAGAGTTCGGACAGGGCGGGAGACCCAGTACTTC. Amino acids: CATSRVRTGRETQYF.

Many counts were recorded for this clonotype. The chain links TRBV6-2 or TRBV6-3 to TRBJ2-7, with 7 nucleotides matching TRBD1. The CDR3 runs 14 residues. With V trimmed by 8 bases and J by 2 bases, 9 bases remained unmatched. CDR1 and CDR2 from the germline V gene are MNHEY and SVGEGT. CDR3 bases: TGTGCCAGCCACTATCCGGGACAGACCTACGAGCAGTACTTC. It specifies CASHYPGQTYEQYF.

DNA for the CDR3: TGTGCCAGCAGTTTAGCGAAGGGGCCTAGCGGGAGATCCTACAATGAGCAGTTCTTC. It encodes CASSLAKGPSGRSYNEQFF. The chain uses TRBV12-3 or TRBV12-4 and TRBJ2-1, with TRBD2 matching 10 bases. CDR3 length: 19 residues. V gave up 0 bases and J gave up 1 base; unmatched junction bases: 9.

V is TRBV5-5 and J is TRBJ2-5; no clear D gene. Between the trimmed V and J ends, which lost 0 bases and 9 bases, there was a span of 9 bases. The length of the CDR3 is 12 residues. Germline CDR1 SGHKS, CDR2 YYEKEE (reference sequence). CDR3 nucleotides: TGTGCCAGCAGCTTGGAGGAGCGCCCCCAGTACTTC. Its translation is CASSLEERPQYF.

As regards this clonotype: Given a much more abundant clone one base away, this may be a read error. This chain joins TRBV27 and TRBJ2-7; 8 positions match TRBD1. Germline V lookup: CDR1 MNHEY, CDR2 SMNVEV (reference sequence). The CDR3 runs to 14 residues. The CDR3 loop is CASRSTGTGYGQYF. The DNA for the CDR3 is TGTGCCAGCAGAAGTACCGGGACAGGCTACGGGCAGTACTTC.

There are many counts of this clonotype. The chain is built from TRBV5-1 and TRBJ2-1; TRBD1 aligns across 8 bases. Looked up from germline, CDR1 is SGHRS and CDR2 is YFSETQ. With 3 bases clipped from V and 0 bases from J, the junction kept 14 bases outside the gene matches. The CDR3 runs to 19 residues. The CDR3 nucleotides read TGCGCCAGCAGCTATCCGCAGGACAGGGTGGGGGCCTCCTACAATGAGCAGTTCTTC. This codes for CASSYPQDRVGASYNEQFF.

This clonotype has at least ten counts. This rearrangement joins TRBV7-9 to TRBJ2-5, with 13 bases matching TRBD2. V gave up 5 bases and J gave up 5 bases; unmatched junction bases: 8. This CDR3 is built from 16 residues. CDR1 and CDR2 (germline): SEHNR, FQNEAQ (reference sequence). The CDR3 bases are TGTGCCAGCAGCGAGCGGACTAGCGGGAGAGGGGAGACCCAGTACTTC. Protein: CASSERTSGRGETQYF.

In its sample, this clonotype was seen a few times. A much larger clonotype is one base distant, so this may be a read error. The CDR3 reads CASSLGARLYNEQFF. CDR3 sequence (DNA): TGCGCCAGCAGCTTGGGAGCGAGACTGTACAATGAGCAGTTCTTC. The chain combines TRBV5-1 with TRBJ2-1, with unresolved D. Germline loops: CDR1 SGHRS, CDR2 YFSETQ. This CDR3 is built from 15 residues. Trimming removed 0 bases at V and 4 bases at J, with 11 bases between. Variable domain in full (rest from reference TRBV5-1 and TRBJ2-1): KAGVTQTPRYLIKTRGQQVTLSCSPISGHRSVSWYQQTPGQGLQFLFEYFSETQRNKGNFPGRFSGRQFSNSRSEMNVSTLELGDSALYLCASSLGARLYNEQFFGPGTRLTVL.

The chain recombines TRBV28 with TRBJ1-3, with a tentative D call TRBD1 (5 bases). CDR1 is MDHEN, CDR2 SYDVKM, per germline. The CDR3 extends over 18 amino acids. Trimming cost V 4 bases and J 1 base, with 20 bases left between them. CDR3 in DNA: TGTGCCAGCAGTTCACCGGGACTCAAAAGGGTTTCTGGAAACACCATATATTTT. It specifies CASSSPGLKRVSGNTIYF.

This clonotype was seen a few times. This chain links TRBV4-1 with TRBJ1-2; D gene uncertain. The CDR3 length is 15 residues. Germline V gene data show CDR1 as MGHRA and CDR2 as YSYEKL. V dropped 0 bases and J dropped 4 bases, with 12 bases sitting between them. The CDR3 protein is CASSQEWPLVYGYTF. The CDR3 DNA reads as TGCGCCAGCAGCCAAGAGTGGCCATTAGTCTATGGCTACACCTTC.

This clonotype was seen many times. The chain employs TRBV15 and TRBJ1-1, with D perhaps matching TRBD1 (6 bases). The CDR3 length is 15 residues. Between the trimmed V and J ends, which lost 1 base and 5 bases, there was a span of 14 bases. In germline, CDR1 is LNHNV, CDR2 YYDKDF (reference sequence). CDR3 nucleotides: TGTGCCACCAGCAGAGGTCGGGGGGCGCAAACTGAAGCTTTCTTT. It yields the protein CATSRGRGAQTEAFF.

This chain connects TRBV25-1 to TRBJ2-3; 8 bases match TRBD2. This CDR3 is built from 15 residues. The J segment lost 2 bases and the V segment lost 2 bases, leaving 3 bases of the junction unmatched. The germline V gene encodes CDR1 MGHDK and CDR2 SYGVNS. The chain's CDR3 is CASSENSGNTDTQYF. For the CDR3, the DNA is TGTGCCAGCAGTGAAAATAGCGGGAACACAGATACGCAGTATTTT.

This clonotype occurred many times. This rearrangement joins TRBV28 to TRBJ2-7; D is uncertain. Trimming cost V 2 bases and J 7 bases, with 6 bases left between them. Per germline, CDR1 MDHEN and CDR2 SYDVKM. The CDR3 extends over 11 amino acids. The CDR3 DNA is TGTGCCAGCAGTTTAAGTAGTGAGCAGTACTTC. This encodes CASSLSSEQYF.